This T cell receptor (beta chain) was retrieved from a study of CD8 T cells in ankylosing spondylitis. Study observations and caveats: Significantly higher representation of disease-linked clones was reported for matched ankylosing spondylitis synovial fluid. Roughly eight highly homologous variants made up a TCR beta motif, and this motif appeared characteristic of ankylosing spondylitis blood.

Researchers built TCR beta libraries using quantitative 5'-RACE with molecular barcodes. TCRdb fed the 5' RACE reads into MiXCR, producing one record per CDR3 protein. The table lists tens of thousands of distinct CDR3 sequences, around 25% of them singletons. Germline V lookup: CDR1 SGHTA, CDR2 FQGNSA. This CDR3 has 11 amino acids. V lost 5 bases, J lost 8 bases, and 6 bases lay in between. A few counts support this clonotype. The antigen is undetermined. The clonotype was recovered from a male donor with ankylosing spondylitis or in good health (not recorded which). The J gene is TRBJ2-2, the V gene TRBV7-2; D remains ambiguous. Sequencing was carried out using blood, either unsorted or a sorted T cell fraction (not recorded which). The CDR3 DNA reads TGTGCCAGCAGCCCATGGGGGGAGCTGTTTTTT. Residues: CASSPWGELFF.